This is a list of T cell receptor beta chains from one sample in a study of T cell clones after liver transplantation. Clones were read by immunoSEQ multiplex PCR, and TCRdb kept only the in-frame ones, dropping some. The data hold under 150,000 clones, with about nine tenths observed a single time. The source material was CD4+ T cells from blood, sampled 12 months after liver transplant. The receptors derive from a human patient who received a liver transplant. Some T cells may trace back to the graft donor. Both conserved end residues are part of each CDR3. A D gene is named only where the DNA matches it firmly. Not every row has a clone size; where given, it reads once, few, many or a size class.

>TRBD1|TRBV6-6|TRBJ1-4|NA
TGTGCCAGCAGTTCTCCGGGACAGGGACTTCAGGAACTGTTTTTT
CASSSPGQGLQELFF
>NA|TRBV10-3|TRBJ2-5|NA
TGTGCCATCAGTGTAGGAGAAGGGAAGGAGACCCAGTACTTC
CAISVGEGKETQYF
>NA|TRBV9|TRBJ1-1|NA
TGTGCCAGCAGCGTAGCTACCGGGGCCGAAGCTTTCTTT
CASSVATGAEAFF
>TRBD1|TRBV6-5|TRBJ1-2|NA
TGTGCCAGCAGTTACTCGTCAGGGGGTAACTATGGCTACACCTTC
CASSYSSGGNYGYTF
>NA|TRBV19|TRBJ1-5|few
TGTGCCAGTAGCCCCCGCTTGGGGGGGAGGCAGCCCCAGCATTTT
CASSPRLGGRQPQHF
>TRBD2|TRBV7-7|TRBJ2-1|NA
TGTGCCAGCAGCCCGGGTAGCGGGAGGAGCAATGAGCAGTTCTTC
CASSPGSGRSNEQFF
>TRBD1|TRBV2|TRBJ2-3|NA
TGTGCCAGCATTCGGGACAGAAGCACAGATACGCAGTATTTT
CASIRDRSTDTQYF
>NA|TRBV2|TRBJ2-1|NA
TGTGCCAGCAGTGTGGAGGAGCAGTTCTTC
CASSVEEQFF
>TRBD1|TRBV30|TRBJ2-1|few
TGTGCCTGGAGTGGGGACAGGAGCTACAATGAGCAGTTCTTC
CAWSGDRSYNEQFF
>NA|TRBV6-1|TRBJ2-2|NA
TGTGTCAGTGCGAGGGGTATCACCGGGGAGCTGTTTTTT
CVSARGITGELFF
>TRBD1|TRBV27|TRBJ2-3|NA
TGTGCCAGCGGACAGGGGATCTCTAGCACAGATACGCAGTATTTT
CASGQGISSTDTQYF
>NA|TRBV9|TRBJ2-4|NA
TGTGCCAGCAGCACTCACGGGGCAGGGGAGGACATTCAGTACTTC
CASSTHGAGEDIQYF
>NA|TRBV18|TRBJ1-5|NA
TGTGCCAGCTCACCGGTATCACAGGGTAGCCAGCCCCAGCATTTT
CASSPVSQGSQPQHF
>TRBD2|TRBV2|TRBJ2-2|NA
TGTGCCAGCAGTGGGCAGACTAGCGGCACCGGGGAGCTGTTTTTT
CASSGQTSGTGELFF
>TRBD2|TRBV2|TRBJ2-1|NA
TGTGCCAGCAGACCGGGACTAGCGGGGACCACCTACAATGAGCAGTTCTTC
CASRPGLAGTTYNEQFF
>TRBD2|TRBV5-1|TRBJ2-5|NA
TGCGCCAGCAGTCCTATTCTAGCGGGACACGAGACCCAGTACTTC
CASSPILAGHETQYF
>NA|TRBV18|TRBJ2-7|NA
TGTGCCAGCTCGCCAACCGGGAACACCTACGAGCAGTACTTC
CASSPTGNTYEQYF
>NA|TRBV19|TRBJ1-3|once
TGTGCCAGTAGTCCGCAAGCTCCGACAGTCCTACCGAGCTCTGGAAACACCATATATTTT
CASSPQAPTVLPSSGNTIYF
>NA|TRBV2|TRBJ1-4|NA
TGTGCCAGCACCAGGCTCATGGGGGAAAAACTGTTTTTT
CASTRLMGEKLFF
>NA|TRBV28|TRBJ1-3|NA
TGTGCCAGCAGTTCCAACCTCGGGGACTCTGGAAACACCATATATTTT
CASSSNLGDSGNTIYF
>NA|TRBV28|TRBJ2-5|NA
TGTGCCAGCAAGGGTGGGCAGTACCAAGAGACCCAGTACTTC
CASKGGQYQETQYF
>NA|TRBV5-1|TRBJ1-2|NA
TGCGCCAGCAGCTTGGCCACGGGGGCTCTCTATGGCTACACCTTC
CASSLATGALYGYTF
>TRBD2|TRBV28|TRBJ2-5|NA
TGTGCCAGCAGTTTATGGGCTAGCGGGATGGAGACCCAGTACTTC
CASSLWASGMETQYF
>NA|TRBV2|TRBJ1-3|NA
TGTGCCAGCAGTGAGGAAGGCGGTCTTGGAAACACCATATATTTT
CASSEEGGLGNTIYF
>TRBD2|TRBV4-3|TRBJ2-1|few
TGCGCCAGCAGCCAAGGGGCCGGGAGGGCCCCTGAGCAGTTCTTC
CASSQGAGRAPEQFF
>TRBD1|TRBV7-2|TRBJ1-5|NA
TGTGCCAGCAGCCCGGGGACAGGCCAAGGGACCCAGCATTTT
CASSPGTGQGTQHF
>NA|TRBV5-1|TRBJ2-5|NA
TGCGCCAGCACCCTCAGCCCAACCGGGGGTGGGGAGACCCAGTACTTC
CASTLSPTGGGETQYF
>TRBD2|TRBV6-5|TRBJ2-7|NA
TGTGCCAGCAGTTACCCCGCGGCGGGAGGAGGTGAGCAGTACTTC
CASSYPAAGGGEQYF
>NA|TRBV6-5|TRBJ1-5|NA
TGTGCCAGCAGATCACAGGTGCCGGGTCAGCCCCAGCATTTT
CASRSQVPGQPQHF
>NA|TRBV7-2|TRBJ1-2|NA
TGTGCCAGCAGCTTAGAGTCCAGGGGACGTGGCTACACCTTC
CASSLESRGRGYTF
>NA|TRBV10-2|TRBJ2-5|NA
TGCGCCAGCAGTCTTGACAGGGAGGGGAGGTACTTC
CASSLDREGRYF